This T cell receptor (beta chain) comes out of a study of T cells in Graves' hyperthyroidism and ophthalmopathy (dated by TCRdb to between 2018 and 2021). Regarding the complete study: Peripheral blood samples were taken at initial diagnosis, before any treatment was given. A discovery cohort of 95 to 100 patients, roughly 40 with Graves' ophthalmopathy and approximately 55 with stable Graves' hyperthyroidism, was used to find distinguishing TCR V-J signatures. Whether ophthalmopathy could be predicted prospectively was tested in an independent validation cohort made up of about 20 hyperthyroidism patients plus 17 patients who later progressed to ophthalmopathy. The 95 to 100 discovery patients were divided at random into training and test sets in a 7:3 ratio. In more than five Graves' hyperthyroidism patients, the study also compared T-cell repertoires from thyroid tissue with T-cell repertoires from blood. After sampling, hyperthyroidism patients received methimazole starting at 30 mg daily, and ophthalmopathy patients received high-dose intravenous methylprednisolone. According to the paper, TCR Vbeta CDR3 sequencing was carried out on approximately 140 peripheral blood samples, which came from under 50 ophthalmopathy, around 74 hyperthyroidism and roughly 17 progressor patients.

In the ophthalmopathy patients, disease was moderately to severely active, with a Clinical Activity Score of 3 or more, a NOSPECS grade of 4 or more, and a duration of less than 3 months. The study excluded patients with uncontrolled infections, other autoimmune diseases, pregnancy or lactation. Diagnoses were established on the basis of clinical symptoms, serum thyroxine and TRAb, thyroid ultrasound, and orbital computed tomography. PBMCs were isolated from about 9.2 ml of fresh peripheral blood by Ficoll-Paque density gradient centrifugation. Total RNA was extracted with Trizol reagent, and quality was checked on an Agilent 2100 Bioanalyzer. Trimming takes 2 bases from V and 3 bases from J, and the germline ends sit 11 bases apart. The germline V gene specifies SQVTM as CDR1 and ANQGSEA as CDR2. The CDR3 starts with the cysteine, ends with the phenylalanine, and has 13 residues. The retained sequence is limited to the CDR3, 39 bases, with the frame set at the first base.

This clonotype was counted ten times or more. It lacks a known antigen. No quality values exist for individual bases; no much larger clone is one base distant. Results and caveats for the whole study, not just this receptor: No statistical method was used to fix the sample size in advance, and group allocation was not hidden from the investigators. Most expanded thyroid clonotypes (frequency above 0.001) were also detected in blood, a finding suggesting that blood repertoires may reflect thyroid immune responses. In validation, the model predicted progression to ophthalmopathy with 55% to 71% sensitivity and around 72% specificity, a median of around 6.6 months before onset. A model built on a 13 V-J signature distinguished ophthalmopathy from stable hyperthyroidism, reaching about 88% sensitivity and about 81% specificity in cross-validation and 80%/75% in testing.

The TCR beta CDR3 regions were amplified from the RNA transcripts. A first-round RT-PCR of the TCR CDR3 used the HTBI primer set with the Qiagen OneStep RT-PCR kit. The libraries were constructed in a second round of multiplex PCR and then size-selected and purified. Paired-end sequencing of the libraries was performed with 100 bp reads on an Illumina HiSeq2000. The authors' analysis ran thus. SOAPnuke was used to process the raw data, with reads discarded if the reads contained adapters or uncalled bases, had a mean Phred below 15, or lacked an exact constant-primer or identifier match. High-quality paired reads were merged with COPE v1.2.5, and unique nucleotide sequences were defined as clonotypes. MiTCR v1.1 was used to align the clonotypes against IMGT TRBV, TRBD and TRBJ reference segments. The analysis was restricted to V-J combinations with a frequency above 0.0001, which together covered 99.2% of the repertoires. The TCS score was defined as F50 (clonal expansion) divided by E x V (chaos), with BLOSUM62-based TCRdist calculated between CDR3 peptides within each V-J. Welch's t-statistics and random forest reduced roughly 540 V-J features to under 15, which were used in a naive Bayes classifier (R e1071). Thyroid-blood repertoire similarity was quantified with the Morisita-Horn index. TCRdb reprocessed the public reads (quality trimming at Q25 with fastp, clone calling with MiXCR) and kept in-frame beta chains. Identical CDR3 proteins give one entry, which carries the most common genes and DNA. None of the V and J calls come from the authors' own analysis; TCRdb made them. The sample contains about 610,000 distinct CDR3 sequences, roughly 14% of them found a single time. The ten largest make up roughly 4.3% of the sample.

The rearranged segments are TRBV29-1 and TRBJ2-7; the D gene is unclear. The sequencing sample was made of blood. The source is a woman between 40 and 50 years old with Graves' ophthalmopathy. The CDR3 protein sequence reads: CSVEFVRHYEQYF. The nucleotide sequence reads as follows: TGCAGCGTTGAATTTGTGAGACACTACGAGCAGTACTTC.